This record covers a single T cell receptor (beta chain). Seattle enrolled patients during active infection and tracked them longitudinally. The junction had 3 bases not matched to a gene; V was cut back by 2 bases and J by 4 bases. The CDR3 runs to 15 residues. Germline V CDR1 and CDR2: SGHTA, FQGTGA. Original handling: By means of reference gene primer amplification, nucleated cell counts were estimated. TCRdb's copy holds only in-frame clones and misses some; the assay was immunoSEQ multiplex PCR. Clonal size and the V and J genes are those of that table, whereas D and trimming came from the DNA. The sample has fewer than 45,000 clones; roughly 70% are singletons. This entry is derived from a study of blood T cell repertoires in COVID-19. Study-wide background: COVID-19 samples collected from the United States, Italy and Spain covered acute and convalescent phases. PBMCs, B-cell-depleted T cells, or T cells provided the cDNA or gDNA that made up the material.

The sequence derives from an older man with COVID-19, enrolled during active disease. The rearrangement joins TRBV7-3 to TRBJ2-3; TRBD2 agrees at 10 bases. Material: peripheral blood. The CDR3 DNA follows: TGTGCCAGCAGCTTACCCACTAGCGGGGCAGATACGCAGTATTTT. Translated, it gives CASSLPTSGADTQYF.